This TCR beta chain comes out of a study of T cell responses to AZD1222 COVID-19 vaccine (dated by TCRdb to the early 2020s). With regard to the full study: TCR sequencing covered more than 230 trial participants: 200 to 220 given two doses of AZD1222 and 26 given two doses of MenACWY control vaccine. Trial participants were enrolled by age into subgroups of 18-55, 56-69 and 70-plus years, and around 140, 26 and 57 TCR-sequenced participants, respectively, were included in these subgroups. The investigation overall reported the following: Reportedly, almost half of the unique spike-specific TCRs recognized epitopes lying outside the regions that are mutated in the B.1.351 and B.1.1.7 variants. No day 14 peak-response samples were available, so repertoires were characterized only after the peak T cell response. In the small 56-69-year group, the increase in depth fell short of significance, most likely because of low power. Only a handful of AZD1222 recipients were SARS-CoV-2 seropositive at baseline, limiting conclusions about previously exposed vaccinees. Most participants were white British and females outnumbered males, and the authors suggested that clonal diversity may have been underestimated. CD4 TCRs associated with the vaccine covered the entire spike protein, and the dominant responses were in regions 160-218 and 743-854. Spike-specific TCR breadth and depth rose significantly after two AZD1222 doses compared with day 0 and with MenACWY recipients.

This clone has only one observation. It has no known antigen specificity. Base qualities are not at hand, and no much larger clone is one base apart. In the paper's terms, the time point label means: about 28 days (+/-7) after the second vaccine dose. AZD1222 recipients whose second dose came at about 4 weeks and those whose second dose came at about 12 weeks were combined into one group, since spike-specific TCR depth and breadth did not differ between the two schedules. The vaccinee samples were drawn from two UK trials, COV001 and COV002, one of which was a single-blind randomized controlled phase 2/3 trial testing AZD1222 (ChAdOx1 nCoV-19) in healthy adults. For TCRbeta chain sequencing, PBMC samples were collected from trial participants at day 0 and at day 28 after the second dose. Per the germline V gene, SGHAT is the CDR1 and FQNNGV is the CDR2. V is clipped by 5 bases and J by 6 bases, and the sequence between their germline boundaries is 16 bases long. From the cysteine through the phenylalanine, the CDR3 covers 14 amino acids. The entry retains the CDR3 DNA only, 42 bases that are in frame from base 1.

The CDR3 regions of human TCRbeta chains were analyzed by immunosequencing. In the original analysis: TCRs in the repertoires were matched against a reference library of SARS-CoV-2-specific TCRs that had been generated with the MIRA antigen-specificity platform. Breadth was defined as the fraction of unique TCRs that were SARS-CoV-2-associated, and depth was defined as the fraction of total T cells that were SARS-CoV-2-associated. Using the MIRA data, each spike-specific TCR was assigned both to the spike region to which the TCR was reactive and to a CD4 or CD8 class. Log10-transformed breadth and depth values were compared by one-way ANOVA with Sidak's multiple comparisons tests. TCRdb re-hosts the immuneACCESS table, in-frame sequences only. Its copies lack some clones; in the studies checked, an unresolved V gene accounts for under half of them, and the cause for the rest is not known. The DNA gave D and trimming, while V, J and clone size come from that table. The sample profile shows over 130,000 clones; 85% to 95% of them were found once. The ten largest clones capture about a tenth of the sample.

The input for sequencing was peripheral blood, taken 28 days after the second AZD1222 dose. This clonotype was sampled from an adult who received the AZD1222 COVID-19 vaccine. Recombination linked TRBV11-2 to TRBJ1-2; confidence is insufficient to name the D gene. The CDR3 region has the sequence CASSPDSTPHGYTF. Here is the DNA: TGTGCCAGCAGCCCAGACTCCACACCTCATGGCTACACCTTC.